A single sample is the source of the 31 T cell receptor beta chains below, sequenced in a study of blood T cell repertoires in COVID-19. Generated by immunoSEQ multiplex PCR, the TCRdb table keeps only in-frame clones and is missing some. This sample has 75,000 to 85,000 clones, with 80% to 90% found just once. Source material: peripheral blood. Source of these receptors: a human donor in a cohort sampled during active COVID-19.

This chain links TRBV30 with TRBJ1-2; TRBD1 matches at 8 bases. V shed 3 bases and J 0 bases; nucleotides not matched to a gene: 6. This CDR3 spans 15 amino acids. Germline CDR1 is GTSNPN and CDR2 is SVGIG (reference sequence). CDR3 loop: CAWRTGTGANYGYTF. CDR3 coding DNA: TGTGCCTGGAGGACCGGGACAGGAGCTAACTATGGCTACACCTTC.

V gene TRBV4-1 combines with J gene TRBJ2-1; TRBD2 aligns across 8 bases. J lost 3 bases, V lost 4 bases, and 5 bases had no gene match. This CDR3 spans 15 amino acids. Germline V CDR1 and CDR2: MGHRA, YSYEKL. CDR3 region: CASSPSGGDYNEQFF. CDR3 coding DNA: TGCGCCAGCAGCCCCTCGGGGGGGGACTACAATGAGCAGTTCTTC.

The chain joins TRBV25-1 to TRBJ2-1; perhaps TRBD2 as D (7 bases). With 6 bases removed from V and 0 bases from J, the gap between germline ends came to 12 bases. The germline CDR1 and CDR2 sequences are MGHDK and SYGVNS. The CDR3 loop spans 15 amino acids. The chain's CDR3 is CASRGGASSYNEQFF. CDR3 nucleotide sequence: TGTGCCAGCAGAGGGGGGGCGAGCTCCTACAATGAGCAGTTCTTC.

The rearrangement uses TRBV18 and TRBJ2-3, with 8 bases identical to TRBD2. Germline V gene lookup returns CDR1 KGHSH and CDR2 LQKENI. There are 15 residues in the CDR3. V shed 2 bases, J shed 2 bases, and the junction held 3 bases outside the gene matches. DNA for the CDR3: TGTGCCAGCTCACCAACTAGCGGTTACACAGATACGCAGTATTTT. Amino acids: CASSPTSGYTDTQYF. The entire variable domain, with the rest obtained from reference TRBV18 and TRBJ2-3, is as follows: NAGVMQNPRHLVRRRGQEARLRCSPMKGHSHVYWYRQLPEEGLKFMVYLQKENIIDESGMPKERFSAEFPKEGPSILRIQQVVRGDSAAYFCASSPTSGYTDTQYFGPGTRLTVL.

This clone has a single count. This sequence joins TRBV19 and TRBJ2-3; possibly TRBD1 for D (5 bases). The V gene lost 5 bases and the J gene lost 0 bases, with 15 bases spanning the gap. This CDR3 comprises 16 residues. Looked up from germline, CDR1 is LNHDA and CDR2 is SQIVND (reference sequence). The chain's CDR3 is CASSFRQFSSTDTQYF. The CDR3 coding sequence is TGTGCCAGTAGTTTCAGACAGTTCTCTAGCACAGATACGCAGTATTTT. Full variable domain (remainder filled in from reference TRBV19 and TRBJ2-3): DGGITQSPKYLFRKEGQNVTLSCEQNLNHDAMYWYRQDPGQGLRLIYYSQIVNDFQKGDIAEGYSVSREKKESFPLTVTSAQKNPTAFYLCASSFRQFSSTDTQYFGPGTRLTVL.

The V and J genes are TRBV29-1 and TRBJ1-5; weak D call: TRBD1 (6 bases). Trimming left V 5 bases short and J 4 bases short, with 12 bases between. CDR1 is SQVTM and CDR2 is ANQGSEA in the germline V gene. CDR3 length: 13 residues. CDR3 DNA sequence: TGCAGCGTTCCCGACAGGCAAAATCAGCCCCAGCATTTT. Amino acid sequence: CSVPDRQNQPQHF.

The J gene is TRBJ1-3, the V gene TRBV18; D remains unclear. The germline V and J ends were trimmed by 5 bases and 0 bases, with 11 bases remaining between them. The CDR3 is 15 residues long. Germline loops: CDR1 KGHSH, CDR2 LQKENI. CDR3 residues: CASSSMLYSGNTIYF. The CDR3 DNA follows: TGTGCCAGCTCATCTATGTTGTACTCTGGAAACACCATATATTTT.

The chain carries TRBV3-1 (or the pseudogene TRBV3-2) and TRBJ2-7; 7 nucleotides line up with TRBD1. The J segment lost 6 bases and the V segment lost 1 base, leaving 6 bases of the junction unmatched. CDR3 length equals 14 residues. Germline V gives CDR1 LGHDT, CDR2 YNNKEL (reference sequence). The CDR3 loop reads CASSQAGTVGEQYF. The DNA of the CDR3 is TGTGCCAGCAGCCAAGCCGGGACAGTTGGCGAGCAGTACTTC.

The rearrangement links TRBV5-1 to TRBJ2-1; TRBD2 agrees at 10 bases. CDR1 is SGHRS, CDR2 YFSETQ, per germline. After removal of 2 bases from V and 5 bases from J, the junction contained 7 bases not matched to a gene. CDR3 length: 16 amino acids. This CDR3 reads CASSFGASGRDNEQFF. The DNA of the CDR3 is TGCGCCAGCAGCTTCGGGGCTAGCGGGAGAGACAATGAGCAGTTCTTC.

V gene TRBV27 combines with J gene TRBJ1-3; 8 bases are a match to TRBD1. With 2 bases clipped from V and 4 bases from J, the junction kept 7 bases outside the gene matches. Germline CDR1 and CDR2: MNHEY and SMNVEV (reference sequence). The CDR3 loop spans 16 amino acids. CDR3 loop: CASSLGMGTGGNTIYF. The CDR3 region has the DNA TGTGCCAGCAGTTTAGGTATGGGGACAGGAGGAAACACCATATATTTT.

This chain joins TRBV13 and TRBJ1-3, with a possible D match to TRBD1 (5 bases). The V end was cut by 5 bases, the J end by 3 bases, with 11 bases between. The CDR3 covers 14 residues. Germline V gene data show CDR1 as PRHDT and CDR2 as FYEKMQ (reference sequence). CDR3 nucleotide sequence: TGTGCCAGCAGCGGAGGGACTTTTGGAAACACCATATATTTT. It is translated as CASSGGTFGNTIYF.

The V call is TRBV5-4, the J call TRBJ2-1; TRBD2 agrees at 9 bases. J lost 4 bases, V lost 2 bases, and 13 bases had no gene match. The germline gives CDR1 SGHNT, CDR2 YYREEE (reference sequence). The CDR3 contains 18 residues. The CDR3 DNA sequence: TGTGCCAGCAGCTTTTTAATGGGCGGGGGGGCTGGATACAATGAGCAGTTCTTC. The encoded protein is CASSFLMGGGAGYNEQFF.

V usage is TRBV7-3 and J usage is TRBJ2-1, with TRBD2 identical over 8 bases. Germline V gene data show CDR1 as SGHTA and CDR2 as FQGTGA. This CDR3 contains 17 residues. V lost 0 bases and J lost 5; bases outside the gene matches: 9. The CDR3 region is CASSLTIGAGADNEQFF. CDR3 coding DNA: TGTGCCAGCAGCTTAACGATCGGAGCGGGAGCGGACAATGAGCAGTTCTTC.

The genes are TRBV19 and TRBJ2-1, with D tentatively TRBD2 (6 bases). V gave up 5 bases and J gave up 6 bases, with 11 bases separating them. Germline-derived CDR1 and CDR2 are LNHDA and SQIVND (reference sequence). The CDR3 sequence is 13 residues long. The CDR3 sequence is CASSDVAVNEQFF. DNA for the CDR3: TGTGCCAGTAGTGATGTAGCGGTCAATGAGCAGTTCTTC.

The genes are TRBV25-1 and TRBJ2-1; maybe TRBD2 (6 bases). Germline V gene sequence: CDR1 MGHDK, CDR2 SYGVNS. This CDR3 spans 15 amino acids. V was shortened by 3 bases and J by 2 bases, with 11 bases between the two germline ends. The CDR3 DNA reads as TGTGCCAGCAGTGAGGGGGAGGCGACCTACAATGAGCAGTTCTTC. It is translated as CASSEGEATYNEQFF.

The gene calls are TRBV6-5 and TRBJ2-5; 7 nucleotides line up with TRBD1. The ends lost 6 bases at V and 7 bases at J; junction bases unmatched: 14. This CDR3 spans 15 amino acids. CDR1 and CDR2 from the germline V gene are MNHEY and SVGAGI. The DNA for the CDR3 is TGTGCCAGCAGCAAACAGGGGTTCGGCTTGGGGACCCAGTACTTC. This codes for CASSKQGFGLGTQYF.

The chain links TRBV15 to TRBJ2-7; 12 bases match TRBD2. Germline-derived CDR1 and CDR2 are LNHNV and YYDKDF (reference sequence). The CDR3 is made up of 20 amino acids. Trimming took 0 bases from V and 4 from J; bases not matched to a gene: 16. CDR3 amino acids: CATSRDRGGSGLAGLYEQYF. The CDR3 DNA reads TGTGCCACCAGCAGAGATCGAGGGGGGTCTGGACTAGCGGGACTATACGAGCAGTACTTC.

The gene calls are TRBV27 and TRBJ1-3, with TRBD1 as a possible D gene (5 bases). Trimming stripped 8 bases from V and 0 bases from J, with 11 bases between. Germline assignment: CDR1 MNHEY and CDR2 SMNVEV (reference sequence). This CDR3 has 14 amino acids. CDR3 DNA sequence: TGTGCCAGCGGGCGGGGGAGCTCTGGAAACACCATATATTTT. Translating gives CASGRGSSGNTIYF.

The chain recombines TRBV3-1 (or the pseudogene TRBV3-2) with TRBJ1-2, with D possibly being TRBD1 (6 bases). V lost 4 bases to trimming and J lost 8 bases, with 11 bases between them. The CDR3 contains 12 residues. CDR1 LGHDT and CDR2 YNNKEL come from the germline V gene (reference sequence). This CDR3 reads CASSPTGSGYTF. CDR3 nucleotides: TGTGCCAGCAGCCCCACAGGGTCAGGCTACACCTTC.

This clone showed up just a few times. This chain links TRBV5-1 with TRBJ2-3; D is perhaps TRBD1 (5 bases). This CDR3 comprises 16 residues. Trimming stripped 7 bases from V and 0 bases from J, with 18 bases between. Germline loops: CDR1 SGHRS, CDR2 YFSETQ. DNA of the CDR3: TGCGCCAGCGGACAAAGCGATAGCCCTAGCACAGATACGCAGTATTTT. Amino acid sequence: CASGQSDSPSTDTQYF.

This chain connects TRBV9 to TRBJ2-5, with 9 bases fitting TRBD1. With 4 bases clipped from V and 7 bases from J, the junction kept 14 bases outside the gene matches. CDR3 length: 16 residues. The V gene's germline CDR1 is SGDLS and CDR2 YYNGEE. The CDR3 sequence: CASSSEGDREMGTQYF. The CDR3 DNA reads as TGTGCCAGCAGCTCCGAGGGGGACAGGGAGATGGGGACCCAGTACTTC.

As DNA, the CDR3 is TGCGCCAGCAGCCAAGCTGGCACAGATAAAAAACTGTTTTTT. It encodes CASSQAGTDKKLFF. The V call is TRBV4-1, the J call TRBJ1-4; D gene ambiguous. Germline values: CDR1 MGHRA, CDR2 YSYEKL. V was clipped by 1 base and J by 9 bases, with 12 bases between them. The CDR3 loop spans 14 amino acids.

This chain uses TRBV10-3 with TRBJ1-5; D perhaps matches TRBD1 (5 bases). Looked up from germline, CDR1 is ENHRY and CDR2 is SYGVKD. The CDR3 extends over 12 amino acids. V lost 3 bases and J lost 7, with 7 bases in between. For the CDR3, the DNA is TGTGCCATCAGTGACGGGGGACAGCCCCAGCATTTT. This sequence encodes CAISDGGQPQHF.

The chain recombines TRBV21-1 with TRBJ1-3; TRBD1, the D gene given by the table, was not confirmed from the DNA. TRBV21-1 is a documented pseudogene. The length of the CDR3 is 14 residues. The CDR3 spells CASRLDRVGNTIYF. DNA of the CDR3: TGTGCCAGCAGATTGGACAGGGTCGGAAACACCATATATTTT.

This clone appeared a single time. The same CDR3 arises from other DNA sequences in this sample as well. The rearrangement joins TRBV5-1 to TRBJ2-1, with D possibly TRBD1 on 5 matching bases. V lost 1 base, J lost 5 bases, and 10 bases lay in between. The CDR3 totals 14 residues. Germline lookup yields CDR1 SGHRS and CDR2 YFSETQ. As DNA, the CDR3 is TGCGCCAGCAGCTTGAAGCAGGGAAACAATGAGCAGTTCTTC. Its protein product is CASSLKQGNNEQFF.

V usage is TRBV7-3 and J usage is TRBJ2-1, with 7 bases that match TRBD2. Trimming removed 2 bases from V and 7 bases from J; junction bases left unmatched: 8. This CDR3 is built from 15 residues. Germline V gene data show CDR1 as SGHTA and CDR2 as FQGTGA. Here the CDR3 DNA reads TGTGCCAGCAGCTTAGGGTGGGAGGGAAAGAATGAGCAGTTCTTC. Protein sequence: CASSLGWEGKNEQFF. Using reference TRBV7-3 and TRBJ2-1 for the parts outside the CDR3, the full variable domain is GAGVSQTPSNKVTEKGKYVELRCDPISGHTALYWYRQSLGQGPEFLIYFQGTGAADDSGLPNDRFFAVRPEGSVSTLKIQRTERGDSAVYLCASSLGWEGKNEQFFGPGTRLTVL.

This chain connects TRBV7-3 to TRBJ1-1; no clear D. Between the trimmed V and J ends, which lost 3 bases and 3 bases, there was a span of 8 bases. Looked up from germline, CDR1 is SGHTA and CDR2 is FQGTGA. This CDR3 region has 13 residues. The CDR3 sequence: CASSFYGYTEAFF. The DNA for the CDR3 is TGTGCCAGCAGCTTCTACGGGTACACTGAAGCTTTCTTT. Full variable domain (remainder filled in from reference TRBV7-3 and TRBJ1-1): GAGVSQTPSNKVTEKGKYVELRCDPISGHTALYWYRQSLGQGPEFLIYFQGTGAADDSGLPNDRFFAVRPEGSVSTLKIQRTERGDSAVYLCASSFYGYTEAFFGQGTRLTVV.

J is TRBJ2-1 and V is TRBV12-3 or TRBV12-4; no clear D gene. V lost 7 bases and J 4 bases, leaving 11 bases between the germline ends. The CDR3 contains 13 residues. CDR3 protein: CASTGAGYNEQFF. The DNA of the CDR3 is TGTGCCAGCACCGGTGCCGGGTACAATGAGCAGTTCTTC.

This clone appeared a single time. In nucleotides, the CDR3 is TGTGCCAGTAGTACGGACAAGGCGAGGGGCTACACCTTC. It specifies CASSTDKARGYTF. The chain links TRBV19 to TRBJ1-2, with D perhaps matching TRBD1 (5 bases). Between the trimmed V and J ends, which lost 4 bases and 8 bases, there was a span of 14 bases. The CDR3 loop spans 13 amino acids. Germline V gene sequence: CDR1 LNHDA, CDR2 SQIVND (reference sequence).

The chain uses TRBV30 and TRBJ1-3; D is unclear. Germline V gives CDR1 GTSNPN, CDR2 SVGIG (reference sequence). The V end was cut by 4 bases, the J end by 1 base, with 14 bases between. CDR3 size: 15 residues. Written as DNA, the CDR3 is TGTGCCTGGATTGCGCGGCTGATTTCTGGAAACACCATATATTTT. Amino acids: CAWIARLISGNTIYF.

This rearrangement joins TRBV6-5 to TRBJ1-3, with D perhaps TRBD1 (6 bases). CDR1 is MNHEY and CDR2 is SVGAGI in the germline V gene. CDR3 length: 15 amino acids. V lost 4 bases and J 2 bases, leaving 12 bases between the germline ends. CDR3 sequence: CASSSASGAGNTIYF. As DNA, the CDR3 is TGTGCCAGCAGTTCCGCCTCAGGGGCTGGAAACACCATATATTTT.